This T cell receptor beta chain was sequenced in a study of blood T cells in healthy people across ages (dated by TCRdb to the mid-2010s). Concerning the study at large: Template switching captured roughly one uniquely barcoded TCR beta cDNA molecule per two T cells in model experiments. The study measured age-related changes in TCR beta repertoire diversity using deep sequencing normalized with unique cDNA molecular identifiers. The donors were divided into four age groups: young (average approximately 15 years), middle-aged (about 41), aged (approximately 62) and long-lived (about 80). Donors of different ages were randomly distributed across sequencing lanes to avoid experimental bias. For two donors (one aged 18 to 29 and one aged 80 or older), the study analyzed two additional independent replicas of 1 million unique cDNA reads from the same blood draw. Overall study outcomes, separate from this receptor: Conclusive comparison of naive and antigen-experienced compartments was prevented by the profiling of bulk unsorted PBMCs. The long-lived group showed more naive CD4+ T cells, fewer expanded clones and increased TCR diversity than the aged group, suggesting age selection. Total diversity estimates from one million sequenced T cells were considered lower bounds and underestimates. Donor CMV infection status was unknown, potentially confounding age-related changes in expanded clonotypes. As age increased, observed TCR beta diversity per million T cells dropped in a roughly linear way, and a significant reduction was already evident by age about 40. A strong correlation was found between observed TCR beta diversity and the percentage of naive T cells measured by flow cytometry.

Concerning this clonotype: The antigen this receptor binds is unknown. Qualities for individual bases were not recorded, and no much larger clone is one base off.

The CDR3 numbers 15 residues from cysteine through phenylalanine. The entry retains the CDR3 DNA only, 45 bases that are in frame from base 1. Per the germline V gene, MNHEY is the CDR1 and SVGAGI is the CDR2. Trimming accounts for 8 bases at V and 4 bases at J, while the number of junction bases matched to no gene is 10. Libraries were constructed by 5' RACE. The sequencer was an Illumina HiSeq 2500. A second PCR of roughly 7 to 11 cycles was run with a J-beta primer mix and a sample-barcoded 5' primer. A unique molecular identifier was introduced onto each TCR beta cDNA molecule by a template-switch 5' adaptor carrying 12 random nucleotides. Each sample yielded at least 2.5 million CDR3-containing paired-end reads. All of the RNA was converted into first-strand cDNA using the Mint cDNA synthesis kit, with a TRBC-specific oligonucleotide serving as the primer. After uracil-DNA glycosylase treatment, a first 18-cycle PCR used universal primers M1SS and BC2_uni_R on all cDNA. On the study's bioinformatics: Normalization of each sample was performed by random selection of 1 million high-quality reads, each carrying a distinct molecular identifier. Instead of being binned into consensus sequences, reads that shared molecular identifiers were thrown out. CDR3 identification, clonotype clustering and error correction used MiTCR with a Q25 quality threshold and the strictest error-elimination algorithm. A nonparametric unseen species model with Euler transformation was used to estimate a lower bound on total TCR beta diversity. Through fastp at Q25 and MiXCR, TCRdb rebuilt clones from the public reads, retaining in-frame beta chains. Identical CDR3 proteins give one entry, which carries the most common genes and DNA. None of the V and J calls come from the authors' own analysis; TCRdb made them. The sample profile shows 1.5 million to 2 million distinct CDR3 sequences; around 50% of them were found once. The ten largest clones capture roughly 2% of the sample.

The donors were around 39 Caucasian individuals from Russia, aged roughly 6 to 100 years, who were systemically healthy. Each donor gave 8 to 10 milliliters of peripheral blood, drawn into EDTA-treated Vacutainer tubes. Ficoll-Paque density-gradient centrifugation was used to isolate PBMCs, with at least 7 million per sample. Trizol reagent was used to extract total RNA from PBMCs, with at least 5.5 micrograms per sample. Naive CD45RAhigh/CD27high T cell percentages were measured by flow cytometry on a PBMC aliquot from every donor. Sequenced sample: blood. The receptor's source is a woman between 40 and 50 years old in good health. This sequence uses TRBV6-5 and TRBJ2-1, and 8 junction bases match TRBD2. The nucleotide sequence is given as TGTGCCAGCCGCGGTGGCGGGGGGCAGTACAATGAGCAGTTCTTC. It is translated as CASRGGGGQYNEQFF.